The rows below give T cell receptor beta chains drawn from one sample of a study of T cell responses to AZD1222 COVID-19 vaccine. Produced via immunoSEQ multiplex PCR; TCRdb's table is partial and in-frame only. The sample yields some 71,000 clones, approximately 90% seen once. Sequencing was performed on peripheral blood, taken 28 days after the second AZD1222 dose. The source of these receptors is an adult who received the AZD1222 COVID-19 vaccine. Both conserved end residues are part of each CDR3. A D gene is named only where the DNA matches it firmly. The listing skips clone size in some rows; elsewhere it reads once, few, many or a size class.

17,TRBJ2-1,TRBV5-8,NA,TRBD2,TGTGCCAGCAGCTTGTACGCGGGAGGGCCATTGGAAAATGAGCAGTTCTTC,CASSLYAGGPLENEQFF
17,TRBJ2-7,TRBV5-1,NA,NA,TGCGCCAGCAGCTTCTACTCATTTCTAGCTCAAGTCTACGAGCAGTACTTC,CASSFYSFLAQVYEQYF
13,TRBJ1-3,TRBV2,NA,TRBD1,TGTGCCAGCCGCGACAGGGCTGGAAACACCATATATTTT,CASRDRAGNTIYF
16,TRBJ1-4,TRBV5-1,NA,NA,TGCGCCAGCAGCTTGGAAGGGTACGGAAGAAATGAAAAACTGTTTTTT,CASSLEGYGRNEKLFF
16,TRBJ1-1,TRBV3-1/TRBV3-2,NA,NA,TGTGCCAGCAGCCAAGTCTCCGTGGACCAGGGACGACTGGCTTTCTTT,CASSQVSVDQGRLAFF
17,TRBJ1-5,TRBV7-2,NA,TRBD1,TGTGCCAGCAGCTTAGCGCGCTTCCAGGGGGCCAATCAGCCCCAGCATTTT,CASSLARFQGANQPQHF
16,TRBJ2-1,TRBV18,NA,NA,TGTGCCAGCTCACCAATCTCCCCGGGAACCTACAATGAGCAGTTCTTC,CASSPISPGTYNEQFF
12,TRBJ2-7,TRBV6-5,NA,TRBD1,TGTGCCAATCGACAGGGGGCGGGGGAGCAGTACTTC,CANRQGAGEQYF
14,TRBJ1-3,TRBV5-5,NA,TRBD1,TGTGCCAGCAACCGGGACAGGGGGAGAAACACCATATATTTT,CASNRDRGRNTIYF
12,TRBJ1-4,TRBV9,NA,NA,TGTGCCAGCAGCTTATCGGGGGAAAAACTGTTTTTT,CASSLSGEKLFF
15,TRBJ2-7,TRBV2,NA,NA,TGTGCCAGCAGTGAAGCGCTGGGCATTACCTACGAGCAGTACTTC,CASSEALGITYEQYF
13,TRBJ2-7,TRBV15,NA,NA,TGTGCCACCAGCAATAAGACGGCGTACGAGCAGTACTTC,CATSNKTAYEQYF
14,TRBJ2-7,TRBV5-6,NA,NA,TGTGCCAGCAGCTTGAGGGACGGAGCCTACGAGCAGTACTTC,CASSLRDGAYEQYF
19,TRBJ1-4,TRBV12-2,NA,NA,TGTGCAAGTCGCTTAGACTCAGGGTATCGGGGGCAACGTCTTGAAAAACTGTTTTTT,CASRLDSGYRGQRLEKLFF
12,TRBJ1-6,TRBV28,medium-sized,NA,TGTGCCAGCAGCCCTAGCTCTGCACCCCTCCACTTT,CASSPSSAPLHF
14,TRBJ2-1,TRBV11-2,NA,NA,TGTGCCAGCAGGCTCCGGCGGCTAAACAATGAGCAGTTCTTC,CASRLRRLNNEQFF
16,TRBJ2-1,TRBV3-1/TRBV3-2,once,TRBD2,TGTGCCAGCAGCCAAGTGCTAGCGGGAGGGCCGGGTGAGCAGTTCTTC,CASSQVLAGGPGEQFF
13,TRBJ2-5,TRBV7-3,NA,NA,TGTGCCAGCAGCTTAACAGGGGAAGAGACCCAGTACTTC,CASSLTGEETQYF
14,TRBJ2-1,TRBV29-1,NA,TRBD2,TGCAGCGTTGTACCGGGACTAGCTGACAATGAGCAGTTCTTC,CSVVPGLADNEQFF
14,TRBJ2-3,TRBV3-1/TRBV3-2,NA,NA,TGTGCCAGCAGCCAACAGTTCCAGCCAGATACGCAGTATTTT,CASSQQFQPDTQYF
15,TRBJ2-1,TRBV24-1,NA,TRBD1,TGTGCCACCAGTGTAGGGACAGGGGGCGAGAATGAGCAGTTCTTC,CATSVGTGGENEQFF
12,TRBJ1-2,TRBV29-1,NA,NA,TGCAGCGTTTCAGGAGGGAACTATGGCTACACCTTC,CSVSGGNYGYTF
12,TRBJ1-2,TRBV14,NA,NA,TGTGCCAGCAGCGAGGGAAACTATGGCTACACCTTC,CASSEGNYGYTF
17,TRBJ1-5,TRBV27,NA,TRBD1,TGTGCCAGCAGTTTCCACCCGACCGGGACAGGGGGTCAGCCCCAGCATTTT,CASSFHPTGTGGQPQHF
14,TRBJ2-7,TRBV6-6,many,TRBD1,TGTGCCAGCATGTCAACAGGGGGCTTCTCCGAGCAGTACTTC,CASMSTGGFSEQYF
16,TRBJ1-4,TRBV5-1,NA,NA,TGCGCCAGCAGCCCTCAGGCGGGAACAACTAATGAAAAACTGTTTTTT,CASSPQAGTTNEKLFF
14,TRBJ1-4,TRBV4-3,NA,NA,TGCGCCAGCAGCCAAGCCACAGTTAATGAAAAACTGTTTTTT,CASSQATVNEKLFF
16,TRBJ2-2,TRBV7-9,NA,TRBD2,TGTGCCAGCAGCTTTTCCGGGACTAGCGGGGCCGGGGAGCTGTTTTTT,CASSFSGTSGAGELFF
12,TRBJ1-2,TRBV11-2,NA,NA,TGTGCCAGCAGCTCACGTAACTATGGCTACACCTTC,CASSSRNYGYTF
16,TRBJ2-7,TRBV10-3,few,TRBD2,TGTGCCATCAGTCTTAGCCGGACTAGCGGATTCTACGAGCAGTACTTC,CAISLSRTSGFYEQYF
22,TRBJ2-3,TRBV9,NA,TRBD2,TGTGCCAGCAGCGGTAGCCTCAGGAGGGGAGCGGGAGGCCTATGGGGCACAGATACGCAGTATTTT,CASSGSLRRGAGGLWGTDTQYF
18,TRBJ2-3,TRBV5-4,NA,NA,TGTGCCAGCAGCACCAGACATTCTAGCAGTCCTAGCACAGATACGCAGTATTTT,CASSTRHSSSPSTDTQYF
15,TRBJ1-5,TRBV9,NA,NA,TGTGCCAGCAGCGTAGGGGAGGGGATGAATCAGCCCCAGCATTTT,CASSVGEGMNQPQHF
13,TRBJ1-1,TRBV7-9,NA,NA,TGTGCCAGCAGCCCTGGGAGGGGGACTGAAGCTTTCTTT,CASSPGRGTEAFF
14,TRBJ2-7,TRBV7-3,NA,NA,TGTGCCAGCAGCTTAGGCGGAAGCCCCTACGAGCAGTACTTC,CASSLGGSPYEQYF
14,TRBJ2-7,TRBV4-1,NA,NA,TGCGCCAGCAGCCAAGGAACAGGGCCGGACGAGCAGTACTTC,CASSQGTGPDEQYF